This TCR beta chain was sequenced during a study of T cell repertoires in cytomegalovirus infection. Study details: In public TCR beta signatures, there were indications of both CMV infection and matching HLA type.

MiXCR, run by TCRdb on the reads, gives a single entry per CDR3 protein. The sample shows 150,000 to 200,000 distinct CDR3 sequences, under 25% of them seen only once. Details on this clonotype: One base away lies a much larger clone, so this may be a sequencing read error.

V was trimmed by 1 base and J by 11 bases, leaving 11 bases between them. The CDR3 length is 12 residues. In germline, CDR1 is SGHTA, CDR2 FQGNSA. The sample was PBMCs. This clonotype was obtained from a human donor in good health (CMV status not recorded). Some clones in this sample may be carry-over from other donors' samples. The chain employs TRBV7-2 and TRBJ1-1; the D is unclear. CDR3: CTSSLGKLMAFF. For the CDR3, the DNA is TGTACCAGCAGCTTAGGTAAACTTATGGCTTTCTTT. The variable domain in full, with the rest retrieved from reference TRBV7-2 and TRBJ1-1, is GAGVSQSPSNKVTEKGKDVELRCDPISGHTALYWYRQSLGQGLEFLIYFQGNSAPDKSGLPSDRFSAERTGGSVSTLTIQRTQQEDSAVYLCTSSLGKLMAFFGQGTRLTVV.